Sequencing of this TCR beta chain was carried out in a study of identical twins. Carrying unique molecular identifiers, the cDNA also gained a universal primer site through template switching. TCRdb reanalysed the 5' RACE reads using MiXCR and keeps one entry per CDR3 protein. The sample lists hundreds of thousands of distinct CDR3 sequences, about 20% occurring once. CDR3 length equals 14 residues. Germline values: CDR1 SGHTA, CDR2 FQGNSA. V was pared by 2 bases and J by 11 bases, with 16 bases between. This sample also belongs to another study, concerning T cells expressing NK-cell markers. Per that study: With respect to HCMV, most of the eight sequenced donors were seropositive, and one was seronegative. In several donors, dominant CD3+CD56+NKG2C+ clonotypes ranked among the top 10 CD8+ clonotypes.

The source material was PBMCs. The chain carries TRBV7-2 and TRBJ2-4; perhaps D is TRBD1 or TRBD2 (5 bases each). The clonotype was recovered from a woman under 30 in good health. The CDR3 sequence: CASSLNGVRAFQYF. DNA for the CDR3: TGTGCCAGCAGCTTAAACGGGGTCAGGGCATTTCAGTACTTC.